In its sample, the clone carrying this T cell receptor (beta chain) ranks as medium-sized. Its antigen is undetermined. The CDR3 is made up of 16 amino acids. Germline CDR1 and CDR2: SGHTA and FQGNSA. Losses at the gene ends were 6 bases for V and 3 bases for J; bases not matched to a gene: 10. This record belongs to a study of T-cell memory formation after mild COVID-19. Turning to the study itself: Each donor largely had its own TCR clusters.

TCRdb reanalysed the 5' RACE reads using MiXCR and keeps one entry per CDR3 protein. Among fewer than 50,000 distinct CDR3 sequences listed, under 7.5% were seen once. Findings and limits, study-wide: Clones which contracted sat mainly in CM and EM if CD4+, and in EMRA if CD8+.

Sequenced: PBMCs or a T cell subset sorted from them (not recorded which). The clonotype comes from a man between 18 and 29 years old who had mild COVID-19 (a few samples of this study predate the infection). Cell type and time point are not known. V and J are TRBV7-2 and TRBJ2-1; TRBD2 matches at 8 bases. The CDR3 region is CASRPLSGGGYNEQFF. The CDR3 coding sequence is TGTGCCAGCAGACCCCTCAGCGGGGGCGGCTACAATGAGCAGTTCTTC. The complete variable domain, with remaining parts taken from reference TRBV7-2 and TRBJ2-1, reads GAGVSQSPSNKVTEKGKDVELRCDPISGHTALYWYRQSLGQGLEFLIYFQGNSAPDKSGLPSDRFSAERTGGSVSTLTIQRTQQEDSAVYLCASRPLSGGGYNEQFFGPGTRLTVL.